This T cell receptor beta chain was sequenced for a study of CD8+CD57+ T cells in acquired aplastic anemia. Study in general: Healthy donor CD4+ samples were sequenced to a depth that averaged about 10.8 million reads.

The sample holds a few counts of this clonotype. Genomic DNA acted as the template from which TCR beta VDJ combination and CDR3 sequence profiling were carried out. TCRdb passed the reads through MiXCR, listing each CDR3 protein once. The table shows about 68,000 distinct CDR3 sequences, with around half occurring only once. Germline CDR1 and CDR2: KGHDR and SFDVKD. V was shortened by 9 bases and J by 3 bases, with 28 bases between the two germline ends. CDR3 length equals 18 residues. The J gene is TRBJ1-1, the V gene TRBV24-1; tentatively, D is TRBD1 (5 bases). Sequencing used sorted CD4+, CD8+, or CD8+CD57+ T cells (not recorded which) from PBMCs. The receptor was derived from a human donor in good health, serving as a control. The CDR3 reads CATLSTLQERWADTEAFF. For the CDR3, the DNA is TGTGCCACCCTCAGCACGTTACAGGAACGTTGGGCGGACACTGAAGCTTTCTTT.